The clone carrying this T cell receptor (beta chain) was recorded only once. The CDR3 is 12 residues long. Germline V gene sequence: CDR1 SEHNR, CDR2 FQNEAQ (reference sequence). V was pared by 8 bases and J by 10 bases, with 15 bases between. The data originate from a study of tumor-infiltrating lymphocytes in oesophageal squamous cell carcinoma. TCRdb processed the PCR reads anew with MiXCR; each CDR3 protein has one entry. The table shows some 20,000 distinct CDR3 sequences, with about 46% occurring only once. This sequence joins TRBV7-9 and TRBJ2-1, with TRBD2 as a possible D gene (5 bases). This receptor was taken from a male donor with esophageal squamous cell carcinoma. The sample taken for sequencing was esophageal tumor tissue. This CDR3 is CASGFSAGEQFF. For the CDR3, the DNA is TGTGCCAGCGGTTTTAGCGCTGGGGAGCAGTTCTTC.